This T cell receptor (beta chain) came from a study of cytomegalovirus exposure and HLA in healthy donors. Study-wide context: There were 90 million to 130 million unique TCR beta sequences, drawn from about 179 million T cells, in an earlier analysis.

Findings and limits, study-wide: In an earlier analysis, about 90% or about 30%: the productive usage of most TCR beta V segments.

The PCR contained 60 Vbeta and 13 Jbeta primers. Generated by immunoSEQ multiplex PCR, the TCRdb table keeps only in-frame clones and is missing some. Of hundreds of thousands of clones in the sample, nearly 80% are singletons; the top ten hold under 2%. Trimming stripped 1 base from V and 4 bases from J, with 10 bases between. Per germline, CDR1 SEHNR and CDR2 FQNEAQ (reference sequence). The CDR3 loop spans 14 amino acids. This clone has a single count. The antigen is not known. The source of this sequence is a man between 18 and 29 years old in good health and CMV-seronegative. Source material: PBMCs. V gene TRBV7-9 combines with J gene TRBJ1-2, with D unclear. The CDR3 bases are TGTGCCAGCAGCTTAGGTAGACAAGTCTATGGCTACACCTTC. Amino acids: CASSLGRQVYGYTF.